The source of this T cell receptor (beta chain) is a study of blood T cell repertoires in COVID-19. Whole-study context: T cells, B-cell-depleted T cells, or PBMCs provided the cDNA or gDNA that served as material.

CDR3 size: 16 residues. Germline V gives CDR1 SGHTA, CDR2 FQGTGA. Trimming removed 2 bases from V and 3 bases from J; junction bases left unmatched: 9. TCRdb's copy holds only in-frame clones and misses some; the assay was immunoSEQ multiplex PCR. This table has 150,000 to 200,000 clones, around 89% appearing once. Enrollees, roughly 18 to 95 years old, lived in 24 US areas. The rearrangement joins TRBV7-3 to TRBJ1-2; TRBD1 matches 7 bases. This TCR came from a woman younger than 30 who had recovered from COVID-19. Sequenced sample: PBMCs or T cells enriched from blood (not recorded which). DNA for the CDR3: TGTGCCAGCAGCTTACAACCGGGGGACAGCCACTATGGCTACACCTTC. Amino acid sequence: CASSLQPGDSHYGYTF.